This is a list of T cell receptor beta chains from one sample in a study of spatial heterogeneity in lung cancer. TCRdb ran MiXCR on the 5' RACE reads and lists one entry per CDR3 protein. The sample includes roughly 120,000 distinct CDR3 sequences, 9.5% to 14% seen only once; the top ten take 24%. This sample comprised PBMCs, obtained at follow-up. Receptors were obtained from a female donor with early-stage non-small cell lung cancer. CDR3s include the opening cysteine and the closing phenylalanine or tryptophan.

V gene,J gene,CDR3 protein
TRBV27,TRBJ2-7,CASSQTTRDRSSYEQYF
TRBV24-1,TRBJ2-5,CATSDLVPGKETQYF
TRBV11-3,TRBJ2-2,CASSLGLAGVGTGELFF
TRBV27,TRBJ2-5,CASQDRGFQETQYF
TRBV24-1,TRBJ1-1,CATSDFGKGRIF
TRBV4-1,TRBJ2-3,CASSPIAGPLTDTQYF
TRBV19,TRBJ2-6,CASSIPSLLSGANVLTF
TRBV5-8,TRBJ2-3,CASSLGLPRTDTQYF
TRBV6-5,TRBJ1-4,CASGRTGRREKLFF
TRBV29-1,TRBJ2-7,CSVVRQGVNLDEQYF
TRBV21-1,TRBJ1-2,CASSKRGKESYNYGYTF
TRBV3-1,TRBJ2-7,CASSQRGDGDYEQYF
TRBV5-1,TRBJ2-5,CASSVRQGSKETQYF
TRBV24-1,TRBJ2-1,CATSGAGDGYNEQFF
TRBV27,TRBJ2-5,CASSFRGGRETQYF
TRBV7-3,TRBJ2-2,CASSFTGADTGELFF
TRBV29-1,TRBJ2-5,CSVTFSGVYF
TRBV6-1,TRBJ2-3,CASSGLAGVITDTQYF
TRBV12-3/TRBV12-4,TRBJ2-4,CASSWVAKNIQYF
TRBV11-2,TRBJ2-2,CASSSRGSGFREELFF
TRBV28,TRBJ1-5,CASSLGGVSGYQPQHF
TRBV30,TRBJ2-1,CAWEGLAVGNEQFF
TRBV7-2,TRBJ1-6,CASSLGQGFYSPLHF
TRBV7-9,TRBJ2-1,CASSLSPDTEQFF
TRBV11-2,TRBJ2-1,CASSPQLGRNNEQFF
TRBV18,TRBJ2-1,CASSPPGTSGSNEQFF
TRBV20-1,TRBJ2-3,CSAPPMGLAGADTQYF
TRBV10-3,TRBJ1-5,CAISEFQGSNQPQHF
TRBV7-2,TRBJ2-2,CASSIQGANTGELFF
TRBV28,TRBJ2-3,CASSYQAGVAADTQYF
TRBV5-4,TRBJ2-7,CASSLVAGGSPSSYEQYF
TRBV29-1,TRBJ1-1,CSVRGSPNTEAFF
TRBV7-2,TRBJ2-3,CASSNVAGVADTQYF
TRBV6-1,TRBJ2-1,CASSDVAGVSNNEQFF
TRBV28,TRBJ1-1,CASSYPRQGGNLAFF
TRBV28,TRBJ2-3,CASSPPGQLTDTQYF
TRBV5-6,TRBJ2-1,CASRDRALRNEQFF
TRBV12-3/TRBV12-4,TRBJ1-2,CASSPGQGFGYTF